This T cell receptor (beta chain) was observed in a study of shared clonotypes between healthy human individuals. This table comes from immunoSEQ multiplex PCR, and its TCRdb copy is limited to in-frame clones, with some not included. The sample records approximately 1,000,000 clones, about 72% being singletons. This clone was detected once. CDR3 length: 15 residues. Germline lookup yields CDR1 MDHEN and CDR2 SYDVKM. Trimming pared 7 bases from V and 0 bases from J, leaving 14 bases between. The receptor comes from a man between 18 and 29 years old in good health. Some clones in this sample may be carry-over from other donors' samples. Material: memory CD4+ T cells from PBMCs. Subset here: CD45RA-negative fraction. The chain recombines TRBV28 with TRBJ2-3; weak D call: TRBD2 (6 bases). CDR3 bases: TGTGCCAGCAACGGACGGGGGACTAGCACAGATACGCAGTATTTT. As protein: CASNGRGTSTDTQYF. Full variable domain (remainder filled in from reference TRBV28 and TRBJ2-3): DVKVTQSSRYLVKRTGEKVFLECVQDMDHENMFWYRQDPGLGLRLIYFSYDVKMKEKGDIPEGYSVSREKKERFSLILESASTNQTSMYLCASNGRGTSTDTQYFGPGTRLTVL.